This T cell receptor beta chain was captured in a study of shared clonotypes between healthy human individuals. Notes on the study in general: Depth of sequencing was expected to influence donor clonotype sharing.

From germline, CDR1 is SNHLY and CDR2 FYNNEI. The CDR3 loop spans 15 amino acids. With 6 bases clipped from V and 5 bases from J, the junction kept 7 bases outside the gene matches. About this clone itself: Its antigen is still unknown.

None of the donors, who were healthy HIV-negative adults, had recently had acute infections or vaccinations. Genomic DNA of unsorted samples came from roughly 90 million PBMCs. PCR replicates performed on unsorted PBMC used roughly 300 ng DNA, 28,000 or so T cell genomes. TCRdb's table, derived via immunoSEQ multiplex PCR, lists solely in-frame clones and lacks some. Here the sample spans hundreds of thousands of clones, over 60% being singletons. The receptor's source is a middle-aged woman in good health. Some clones in this sample may be carry-over from other donors' samples. Sequenced sample: PBMCs. The chain recombines TRBV2 with TRBJ2-2; 9 bases align to TRBD2. This chain's CDR3 is CASSPLLAGTGELFF. Here the CDR3 DNA reads TGTGCCAGCAGCCCCCTTCTAGCGGGGACCGGGGAGCTGTTTTTT.